This T cell receptor beta chain was sequenced during a study of blood T cell repertoires in COVID-19 (dated by TCRdb to the early 2020s). Background for the entire study: Samples from collaborators originated in the United States, Italy and Spain and spanned both the acute and convalescent phases of COVID-19. The repertoires were released in a freely available public database intended as a resource for research on the immune response to SARS-CoV-2. The dataset comprised deeply sampled blood TCRbeta repertoires from subjects exposed to, actively infected with, or recovered from COVID-19. The sample metadata nearly always contained a de-identified subject ID, COVID-19 status, age in years and sex. The prospective study material was composed of cDNA or gDNA derived from T cells, B-cell-depleted T cells, or PBMCs. Where available, HLA class I and class II types were obtained from metadata supplied by the sample provider rather than from assay-based typing. Samples came from the ongoing ImmuneRACE study (first 160 participants) plus 1,254 subjects from 6 global collaborators. The study at large found these results: The amount of clinical and demographic metadata varied by source and participant and was provided uncurated.

TCRbeta CDR3 regions were amplified from genomic DNA using the immunoSEQ Assay, a bias-controlled multiplex PCR. As for the original processing: Within the assay, amplification of reference gene primers was used to estimate how many nucleated cells each sample contained. To quantify the absolute abundance of each unique TCRbeta CDR3 rearrangement, sequence reads were collapsed and filtered. For each sample, productive Simpson clonality was calculated as the square root of Simpson's diversity index over productive rearrangements. TCRdb limited this immuneACCESS table to in-frame rearrangements with V and J called. A share of clones is missing; checked studies link under half to unresolved V genes, and the rest is unexplained. The DNA gave D and trimming, while V, J and clone size come from that table. For this sample there are around 40,000 clones; about 86% appear just once. The ten largest clones represent around two fifths of the sample.

Collaborating institutions collected whole blood in K2EDTA tubes following their own protocols. For TCRbeta analysis, collaborator samples were shipped as frozen whole blood, as isolated PBMCs, or as DNA extracted from either sample type. The germline V gene yields SGHRS for CDR1 and YFSETQ for CDR2. The CDR3 numbers 15 residues from cysteine through phenylalanine. Kept here is only the CDR3 DNA, which spans 45 bases and is read in frame from base 1. Trimming removed 5 bases from V and 3 bases from J, leaving 17 bases between the germline ends. With respect to this clone: Its antigen is not yet known. Base qualities are not at hand, and no much larger clone is one base apart.

This TCR came from a woman older than 75 with active or convalescent COVID-19. The sample was peripheral blood. The chain joins TRBV5-1 to TRBJ1-1; possibly the D gene is TRBD1, per 6 matching bases. The DNA sequence reads TGCGCCAGCAGGATTCGCCCGGACAGCTACACTGAAGCTTTCTTT. Its protein reads: CASRIRPDSYTEAFF. Here the CDR3 is joined to the reference TRBV5-1 and TRBJ1-1 genes, and the full variable domain is: KAGVTQTPRYLIKTRGQQVTLSCSPISGHRSVSWYQQTPGQGLQFLFEYFSETQRNKGNFPGRFSGRQFSNSRSEMNVSTLELGDSALYLCASRIRPDSYTEAFFGQGTRLTVV.